The sample holds one count of the clone carrying this T cell receptor beta chain. The CDR3 is made up of 17 amino acids. The V gene end was trimmed by 1 base and the J gene end by 0 bases; junction bases not matched to a gene: 7. Germline V gives CDR1 MNHEY, CDR2 SMNVEV (reference sequence). This sample was included in a study of blood T cell repertoires in COVID-19. Looking at the study overall: Donors in the United States, Italy and Spain gave samples during acute or convalescent COVID-19. PBMCs, B-cell-depleted T cells, or T cells provided the cDNA or gDNA that made up the material.

Original processing notes: From reference gene primer amplification, estimates of nucleated cell counts were derived. TCRdb's table, derived via immunoSEQ multiplex PCR, lists solely in-frame clones and lacks some. The V and J calls and clone size come from that table; D and trimming were worked out from the DNA. The data show approximately 120,000 clones, 88% seen once. The chain employs TRBV27 and TRBJ2-3; 7 nucleotides align to TRBD1. The sequencing input was peripheral blood. The sequence was obtained from a man in his forties or fifties with acute or convalescent COVID-19. This CDR3 is CASSLLPTGSSTDTQYF. DNA of the CDR3: TGTGCCAGCAGTTTATTGCCGACAGGGTCTAGCACAGATACGCAGTATTTT.